A single sample gave rise to the 5 T cell receptor beta chains below, sequenced in a study of blood T cell repertoires in COVID-19. Libraries were prepared by immunoSEQ multiplex PCR; TCRdb keeps only in-frame clonotypes and omits some of them. The sample shows around 80,000 clones, less than 85% of them seen only once. Sequencing was done on a sample of peripheral blood. Receptors were obtained from a woman aged 70-85 years with acute or convalescent COVID-19.

V is TRBV12-3 or TRBV12-4 and J is TRBJ1-1; D is perhaps TRBD1 (5 bases). The CDR3 consists of 13 residues. Trimming left V 6 bases short and J 3 bases short, with 11 bases between. The CDR3 sequence: CASRGRRDTEAFF. CDR3 coding DNA: TGTGCCAGCAGGGGACGGAGGGACACTGAAGCTTTCTTT.

The CDR3 region has the DNA TGCGCCAGCAGCTTGGATCCAGGGGAGTTAAAACTGTTTTTT. The encoded protein is CASSLDPGELKLFF. This chain connects TRBV5-1 to TRBJ1-4; D might be TRBD1 (6 bases). Germline V lookup: CDR1 SGHRS, CDR2 YFSETQ. The CDR3 totals 14 residues. Trimming pared 0 bases from V and 10 bases from J, leaving 13 bases between.

This chain links TRBV7-2 with TRBJ2-7; 8 bases map to TRBD2. This CDR3 has 14 amino acids. Trimming took 1 base from V and 6 from J; bases not matched to a gene: 5. CDR1 and CDR2 from the germline V gene are SGHTA and FQGNSA. Written as DNA, the CDR3 is TGTGCCAGCAGCTTAGACACGGGGGGGAGCGAGCAGTACTTC. It translates to CASSLDTGGSEQYF.

This clone showed up just a few times. The chain recombines TRBV5-1 with TRBJ2-3; 8 bases are a match to TRBD2. The CDR3 is 16 residues long. The V gene end was trimmed by 4 bases and the J gene end by 1 base; junction bases not matched to a gene: 8. Germline V gives CDR1 SGHRS, CDR2 YFSETQ. CDR3 protein: CASSLGLVGGTDTQYF. The CDR3 coding sequence is TGCGCCAGCAGCCTGGGACTAGTTGGGGGCACAGATACGCAGTATTTT. The full variable domain, with the rest looked up from reference TRBV5-1 and TRBJ2-3, is KAGVTQTPRYLIKTRGQQVTLSCSPISGHRSVSWYQQTPGQGLQFLFEYFSETQRNKGNFPGRFSGRQFSNSRSEMNVSTLELGDSALYLCASSLGLVGGTDTQYFGPGTRLTVL.

The DNA of the CDR3 is TGTGCCAGTGCACAGGGGGCTAGTCAGCCCCAGCATTTT. This gives the protein CASAQGASQPQHF. V and J are TRBV19 and TRBJ1-5, with 9 positions matching TRBD1. The CDR3 length is 13 residues. V shed 8 bases, J shed 6 bases, and the junction held 5 bases outside the gene matches. CDR1 is LNHDA and CDR2 is SQIVND in the germline V gene (reference sequence).